The 20 T cell receptor beta chains listed next were all sequenced from one sample in a study of cytomegalovirus exposure and HLA in healthy donors. PCR amplification relied on 60 Vbeta primers (plus 13 Jbeta primers). The method was immunoSEQ multiplex PCR; TCRdb's version includes in-frame clones alone and lacks a portion of them. This table holds over 110,000 clones. Sample: PBMCs. Source of these receptors: a male donor in good health and CMV-seronegative.

The chain uses TRBV13 and TRBJ2-4, with 8 bases lining up with TRBD1. V trimming: 3 bases; J trimming: 1 base; junction bases outside the gene matches: 5. CDR3 length equals 16 residues. Germline assignment: CDR1 PRHDT and CDR2 FYEKMQ (reference sequence). Here the CDR3 DNA reads TGTGCCAGCAGCTTCGTTCAGGGGGCCGCCAAAAACATTCAGTACTTC. It codes for CASSFVQGAAKNIQYF.

This sequence joins TRBV18 and TRBJ2-7; possible D gene TRBD1, 6 bases. The V end lost 3 bases, the J end lost 7 bases, and 16 bases lay between the germline ends. Per germline, CDR1 KGHSH and CDR2 LQKENI. This CDR3 comprises 14 residues. The CDR3 loop reads CASSPWGDQGEQYF. The CDR3 DNA reads as TGTGCCAGCTCACCGTGGGGTGATCAGGGGGAGCAGTACTTC.

The rearrangement joins TRBV19 to TRBJ2-7; maybe TRBD1 (5 bases). Germline lookup yields CDR1 LNHDA and CDR2 SQIVND (reference sequence). CDR3 length: 14 residues. V shed 6 bases and J shed 0 bases, with 12 bases lying between them. CDR3: CASRKGPSSYEQYF. The DNA of the CDR3 is TGTGCCAGTAGGAAGGGGCCCAGCTCCTACGAGCAGTACTTC.

The V gene is TRBV5-1, the J gene TRBJ1-4; D ambiguous. V was pared by 7 bases and J by 3 bases, with 25 bases between. The CDR3 sequence is 18 residues long. Germline assignment: CDR1 SGHRS and CDR2 YFSETQ. CDR3 in amino acids: CASRVAGSSITANEKLFF. In nucleotides, the CDR3 is TGCGCCAGCCGTGTTGCGGGGAGTAGCATAACAGCTAATGAAAAACTGTTTTTT.

The J gene is TRBJ1-1, the V gene TRBV6-5, with D perhaps matching TRBD1 (5 bases). Germline lookup yields CDR1 MNHEY and CDR2 SVGAGI. Trimming shortened V by 6 bases and J by 6 bases, and 14 bases separated the two germline ends. This CDR3 contains 13 residues. The CDR3 loop is CASRRGGVAEAFF. CDR3 nucleotides: TGTGCCAGCAGGCGCGGGGGGGTGGCTGAAGCTTTCTTT.

The V and J genes are TRBV29-1 and TRBJ1-1, with D possibly matching TRBD1 (5 bases). Germline lookup yields CDR1 SQVTM and CDR2 ANQGSEA. Trimming shortened V by 6 bases and J by 4 bases, and 12 bases separated the two germline ends. CDR3 length equals 12 residues. The CDR3 DNA sequence: TGCAGCGTGCCAATTAGGGGCACTGAAGCTTTCTTT. Its protein is CSVPIRGTEAFF. Based on the CDR3 plus reference TRBV29-1 and TRBJ1-1, the full variable domain is SAVISQKPSRDICQRGTSLTIQCQVDSQVTMMFWYRQQPGQSLTLIATANQGSEATYESGFVIDKFPISRPNLTFSTLTVSNMSPEDSSIYLCSVPIRGTEAFFGQGTRLTVV.

V usage is TRBV7-3 and J usage is TRBJ1-2, with D possibly being TRBD1 (5 bases). The V end lost 5 bases, the J end lost 6 bases, and 16 bases lay between the germline ends. There are 14 residues in the CDR3. CDR1 SGHTA and CDR2 FQGTGA come from the germline V gene. The CDR3 DNA follows: TGTGCCAGCAGCCCCTCTCCGACAGCTGATGGCTACACCTTC. Encoded protein: CASSPSPTADGYTF.

The V gene is TRBV18, the J gene TRBJ2-3; the D gene is possibly TRBD1 (5 bases). CDR1 is KGHSH, CDR2 LQKENI, per germline. The CDR3 sequence is 14 residues long. Between the trimmed V and J ends, which lost 0 bases and 4 bases, there was a span of 8 bases. Here the CDR3 reads CASSPPTEPDTQYF. The CDR3 nucleotides read TGTGCCAGCTCACCACCGACAGAACCAGATACGCAGTATTTT.

The V gene is TRBV27, the J gene TRBJ1-2; TRBD1 is a possible D gene (5 bases). Trimming removed 2 bases from V and 13 bases from J, with 14 bases in between. The germline V gene encodes CDR1 MNHEY and CDR2 SMNVEV (reference sequence). CDR3 size: 12 residues. CDR3 protein: CASSLQGGRVTF. In DNA, the CDR3 is TGTGCCAGCAGTTTACAGGGCGGCAGGGTCACCTTC.

The gene calls are TRBV30 and TRBJ2-1, with TRBD1 matching over 10 bases. The CDR3 spans 12 residues. The J segment lost 7 bases and the V segment lost 5 bases, leaving 2 bases of the junction unmatched. Germline V gene lookup returns CDR1 GTSNPN and CDR2 SVGIG (reference sequence). For the CDR3, the DNA is TGTGCCTGGGGACAGGGGGGTAATGAGCAGTTCTTC. Residues: CAWGQGGNEQFF.

The V and J genes are TRBV11-2 and TRBJ2-1; weak D call: TRBD2 (6 bases). Germline assignment: CDR1 SGHAT and CDR2 FQNNGV. This CDR3 is built from 13 residues. Trimming pared 5 bases from V and 6 bases from J, leaving 11 bases between. CDR3 loop: CASSVGLVNEQFF. The DNA of the CDR3 is TGTGCCAGCAGCGTGGGACTTGTCAATGAGCAGTTCTTC.

The rearrangement uses TRBV5-1 and TRBJ2-3; 9 positions agree with TRBD2. V dropped 3 bases and J dropped 2; count of bases not matched to a gene: 10. Germline loops: CDR1 SGHRS, CDR2 YFSETQ. The CDR3 consists of 17 residues. In nucleotides, the CDR3 is TGCGCCAGCAGCTCTTGGCTAGCGGGGAATCCCACAGATACGCAGTATTTT. Its protein is CASSSWLAGNPTDTQYF.

The chain links TRBV9 to TRBJ2-2, with D possibly matching TRBD2 (6 bases). CDR1 SGDLS and CDR2 YYNGEE come from the germline V gene. V was cut by 0 bases and J by 6 bases, with 9 bases left in between. The CDR3 has 14 residues. CDR3 loop: CASSVASGAGELFF. In DNA form, the CDR3 reads TGTGCCAGCAGCGTAGCTTCGGGGGCCGGGGAGCTGTTTTTT.

V gene TRBV19 combines with J gene TRBJ2-3; TRBD2 aligns across 7 bases. Germline lookup yields CDR1 LNHDA and CDR2 SQIVND (reference sequence). The junction had 11 bases not matched to a gene; V was cut back by 7 bases and J by 4 bases. This CDR3 spans 15 amino acids. The CDR3 here is CASTPSGLRADTQYF. CDR3 bases: TGTGCCAGTACCCCTTCGGGACTAAGGGCAGATACGCAGTATTTT.

This chain joins TRBV5-1 and TRBJ2-7; D uncertain. This CDR3 has 15 amino acids. The V and J ends lost 6 bases and 7 bases respectively, with 23 bases between them. Germline loops: CDR1 SGHRS, CDR2 YFSETQ. The DNA for the CDR3 is TGCGCCAGCAAGGTAATCAACTACGGCAGTAGAGAGCAGTACTTC. Encoded protein: CASKVINYGSREQYF.

This rearrangement joins TRBV28 to TRBJ1-1; the D gene is possibly TRBD1 (5 bases). With 5 bases removed from V and 3 bases from J, the gap between germline ends came to 16 bases. This CDR3 comprises 15 residues. Germline values: CDR1 MDHEN, CDR2 SYDVKM. CDR3: CASSITGLGHTEAFF. Written as DNA, the CDR3 is TGTGCCAGCAGTATTACAGGTCTGGGGCACACTGAAGCTTTCTTT.

This sequence joins TRBV6-1 and TRBJ1-2; D uncertain. V was trimmed by 4 bases and J by 5 bases, leaving 8 bases between them. The CDR3 has 12 amino acids. CDR1 and CDR2 from the germline V gene are MNHNS and SASEGT. DNA of the CDR3: TGTGCCAGCAGTGGAGTCCGGTATGGCTACACCTTC. Translation gives CASSGVRYGYTF.

V usage is TRBV13 and J usage is TRBJ2-3; 7 bases are shared with TRBD2. This CDR3 has 19 amino acids. Germline CDR1 reads PRHDT; CDR2 reads FYEKMQ (reference sequence). Unmatched junction bases numbered 16, after V lost 2 bases and J lost 2 bases. In nucleotides, the CDR3 is TGTGCCAGCAGCTTATTTCAGTTTTGGCAGCGGGGCTACACAGATACGCAGTATTTT. This codes for CASSLFQFWQRGYTDTQYF.

V is TRBV2 and J is TRBJ1-1; the D gene is possibly TRBD1 (6 bases). CDR1 is SNHLY and CDR2 is FYNNEI in the germline V gene. V lost 7 bases to trimming and J lost 0 bases, with 12 bases between them. The CDR3 has 14 residues. The CDR3 DNA sequence: TGTGCCAGCACCCGACAGGCTATGAACACTGAAGCTTTCTTT. Amino acid sequence: CASTRQAMNTEAFF.

The chain recombines TRBV18 with TRBJ2-7, with D perhaps matching TRBD1 (6 bases). This CDR3 has 15 residues. V lost 6 bases, J lost 0 bases, and 15 bases lay in between. Germline V CDR1 and CDR2: KGHSH, LQKENI. The CDR3 nucleotides read TGTGCCAGCTCGCGGAGCGGACAGAACTCCTACGAGCAGTACTTC. Translating gives CASSRSGQNSYEQYF.